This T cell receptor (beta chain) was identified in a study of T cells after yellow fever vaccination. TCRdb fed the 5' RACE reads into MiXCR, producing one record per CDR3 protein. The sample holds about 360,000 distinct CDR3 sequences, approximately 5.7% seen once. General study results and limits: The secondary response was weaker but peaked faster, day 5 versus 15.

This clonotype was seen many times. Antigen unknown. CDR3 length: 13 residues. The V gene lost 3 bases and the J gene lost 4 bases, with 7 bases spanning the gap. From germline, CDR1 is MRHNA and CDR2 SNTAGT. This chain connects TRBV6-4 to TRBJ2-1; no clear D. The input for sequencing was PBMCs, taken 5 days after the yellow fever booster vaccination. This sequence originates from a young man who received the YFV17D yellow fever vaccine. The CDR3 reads CASSELPYNEQFF. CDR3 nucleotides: TGTGCCAGCAGTGAACTACCGTACAATGAGCAGTTCTTC.